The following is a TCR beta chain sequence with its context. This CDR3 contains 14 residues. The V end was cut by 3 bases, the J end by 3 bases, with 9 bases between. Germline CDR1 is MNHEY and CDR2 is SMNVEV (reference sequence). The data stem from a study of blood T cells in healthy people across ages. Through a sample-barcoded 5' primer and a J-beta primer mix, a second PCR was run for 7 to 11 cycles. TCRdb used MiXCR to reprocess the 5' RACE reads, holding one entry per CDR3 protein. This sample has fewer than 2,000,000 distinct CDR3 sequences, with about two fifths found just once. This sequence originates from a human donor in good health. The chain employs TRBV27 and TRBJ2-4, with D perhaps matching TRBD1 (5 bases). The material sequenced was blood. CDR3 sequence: CASSFDRFKNIQYF. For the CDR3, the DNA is TGTGCCAGCAGTTTCGACAGATTCAAAAACATTCAGTACTTC.